A single sample gave rise to the 17 T cell receptor beta chains below, sequenced in a study of CD8+ T cells in alopecia areata. Investigators isolated RNA and reverse transcribed it into cDNA to act as the sequencing template. Using immunoSEQ multiplex PCR, the repertoire was profiled, and TCRdb retains in-frame clones only, with some absent. The table lists over 150,000 clones, around three fifths of them singletons, with 12% to 15% in the top ten. As to treatment: oral pan-JAK inhibitor, 5-10 mg twice daily. Source: CD4+ T cells sorted from blood, taken at week 24, from a patient treated with tofacitinib. These receptors were collected from a human donor with alopecia areata.

This clone was seen more than once but under ten times. The chain couples TRBV29-1 to TRBJ2-5; 16 bases are shared with TRBD2. This CDR3 has 14 amino acids. The trim removed 4 bases at V and 5 bases at J, leaving 1 base unmatched. Germline V lookup: CDR1 SQVTM, CDR2 ANQGSEA. CDR3 nucleotide sequence: TGCAGCGTTGCGGGACTAGCGGGGGGGGAGACCCAGTACTTC. It encodes CSVAGLAGGETQYF.

This clone turned up a few times. The rearrangement uses TRBV4-1 and TRBJ1-2; no clear D gene. Germline assignment: CDR1 MGHRA and CDR2 YSYEKL. The CDR3 is made up of 12 amino acids. Trimming removed 0 bases at V and 8 bases at J, with 7 bases between. This chain's CDR3 is CASSQDVYGYTF. The CDR3 nucleotides read TGCGCCAGCAGCCAAGATGTCTACGGCTACACCTTC.

This clone turned up a few times. The chain employs TRBV5-6 and TRBJ2-5, with 8 bases identical to TRBD2. The CDR3 has 15 residues. Germline V lookup: CDR1 SGHDT, CDR2 YYEEEE. V gave up 1 base and J gave up 4 bases; unmatched junction bases: 6. The CDR3 region has the DNA TGTGCCAGCAGCTTGAATCGGGGGGGCACAGAGACCCAGTACTTC. Translated, it gives CASSLNRGGTETQYF.

This clone was picked up one time. V gene TRBV30 combines with J gene TRBJ1-6; D perhaps matches TRBD1 (5 bases). Trimming took 2 bases from V and 3 from J, leaving 11 bases between them. There are 15 residues in the CDR3. CDR1 is GTSNPN and CDR2 is SVGIG in the germline V gene (reference sequence). The CDR3 loop is CAWSFRDVYNSPLHF. The CDR3 nucleotides read TGTGCCTGGAGTTTCAGGGACGTCTATAATTCACCCCTCCACTTT.

This clone was seen a few times. The genes are TRBV7-9 and TRBJ1-1, with unresolved D. The germline V and J ends were trimmed by 1 base and 0 bases, with 6 bases remaining between them. CDR1 is SEHNR, CDR2 FQNEAQ, per germline (reference sequence). The CDR3 is made up of 14 amino acids. This CDR3 reads CASSLDQVNTEAFF. In DNA, the CDR3 is TGTGCCAGCAGCTTAGATCAGGTGAACACTGAAGCTTTCTTT.

The chain uses TRBV5-6 and TRBJ1-5; D gene ambiguous. V shed 3 bases and J shed 7 bases, with 17 bases lying between them. Germline V gene lookup returns CDR1 SGHDT and CDR2 YYEEEE. This CDR3 contains 15 residues. The CDR3 sequence: CASSSRATFFQPQHF. The CDR3 nucleotides read TGTGCCAGCAGCTCTCGGGCTACCTTTTTCCAGCCCCAGCATTTT.

The chain couples TRBV30 to TRBJ1-5; no clear D. The CDR3 consists of 13 residues. V was shortened by 0 bases and J by 3 bases, with 6 bases between the two germline ends. Germline CDR1 reads GTSNPN; CDR2 reads SVGIG (reference sequence). The DNA for the CDR3 is TGTGCCTGGAGTGTAACACTCAATCAGCCCCAGCATTTT. This encodes CAWSVTLNQPQHF.

This clone was seen a few times. This sequence joins TRBV2 and TRBJ1-1, with D possibly being TRBD1 (5 bases). The CDR3 spans 12 residues. CDR1 is SNHLY and CDR2 is FYNNEI in the germline V gene. Trimming removed 10 bases at V and 7 bases at J, with 16 bases between. The DNA of the CDR3 is TGTGCCACAGCCCCGGGGCCACTTGAAGCTTTCTTT. Translated: CATAPGPLEAFF.

The chain combines TRBV7-2 with TRBJ2-7; the D is unclear. V was cut by 1 base and J by 5 bases, with 9 bases left in between. Germline V gene sequence: CDR1 SGHTA, CDR2 FQGNSA. This CDR3 region has 13 residues. CDR3 sequence: CASSLVQAHEQYF. CDR3 nucleotide sequence: TGTGCCAGCAGCTTAGTGCAGGCCCACGAGCAGTACTTC.

CDR3 amino acids: CALKGGQSPSTNTGELFF. The CDR3 DNA follows: TGTGCTCTCAAGGGGGGTCAGTCTCCGTCAACGAACACCGGGGAGCTGTTTTTT. The rearrangement uses TRBV30 and TRBJ2-2; either TRBD1 or TRBD2 may fit D (6 bases each). CDR3 length: 18 amino acids. Germline V gene lookup returns CDR1 GTSNPN and CDR2 SVGIG (reference sequence).

CDR3 amino acids: CASRGGVGSNQPQHF. CDR3 sequence (DNA): TGTGCCAGCAGAGGCGGGGTGGGTAGCAATCAGCCCCAGCATTTT. J is TRBJ1-5 and V is TRBV2; D gene ambiguous. The CDR3 length is 15 residues. The V end lost 6 bases, the J end lost 0 bases, and 12 bases lay between the germline ends. Germline V CDR1 and CDR2: SNHLY, FYNNEI.

The V gene is TRBV7-9, the J gene TRBJ2-1, with D possibly matching TRBD2 (6 bases). Germline assignment: CDR1 SEHNR and CDR2 FQNEAQ (reference sequence). There are 14 residues in the CDR3. V was trimmed by 3 bases and J by 9 bases, leaving 15 bases between them. This CDR3 reads CASSFREKMGEQFF. CDR3 nucleotide sequence: TGTGCCAGCAGCTTCCGGGAGAAGATGGGTGAGCAGTTCTTC. The full variable domain, completed using reference TRBV7-9 and TRBJ2-1, is DTGVSQNPRHKITKRGQNVTFRCDPISEHNRLYWYRQTLGQGPEFLTYFQNEAQLEKSRLLSDRFSAERPKGSFSTLEIQRTEQGDSAMYLCASSFREKMGEQFFGPGTRLTVL.

In this sample, this clone turned up a few times. The CDR3 reads CASSLEGNSPQHF. DNA for the CDR3: TGTGCCAGCAGCTTAGAGGGAAATTCGCCCCAGCATTTT. This chain uses TRBV11-3 with TRBJ1-5; no reliable D call. Between the trimmed V and J ends, which lost 0 bases and 9 bases, there was a span of 9 bases. The germline V gene has CDR1 SGHNT and CDR2 YENEEA. The CDR3 consists of 13 residues. Using reference TRBV11-3 and TRBJ1-5 for the parts outside the CDR3, the full variable domain is EAGVVQSPRYKIIEKKQPVAFWCNPISGHNTLYWYLQNLGQGPELLIRYENEEAVDDSQLPKDRFSAERLKGVDSTLKIQPAELGDSAVYLCASSLEGNSPQHFGDGTRLSIL.

About this clone: This sample includes further DNA sequences coding for the same CDR3. V usage is TRBV9 and J usage is TRBJ1-6; D not resolved. V lost 0 bases, J lost 7 bases, and 5 bases lay in between. CDR1 and CDR2 from the germline V gene are SGDLS and YYNGEE. CDR3 length equals 13 residues. This chain's CDR3 is CASSVGANSPLHF. The CDR3 region has the DNA TGTGCCAGCAGCGTAGGGGCGAATTCACCCCTCCACTTT.

The table lists this clone with a few counts. The chain is built from TRBV7-8 and TRBJ2-2; 9 bases are shared with TRBD2. There are 15 residues in the CDR3. CDR1 and CDR2 from the germline V gene are SGHVS and FQNEAQ. J lost 4 bases, V lost 5 bases, and 5 bases had no gene match. The CDR3 DNA follows: TGTGCCAGCAGCGGAGGGACTAGCCGCACCGGGGAGCTGTTTTTT. Translating it yields CASSGGTSRTGELFF.

This clone has just a few counts. This sequence joins TRBV7-8 and TRBJ1-4; 7 positions agree with TRBD1. Germline loops: CDR1 SGHVS, CDR2 FQNEAQ. The length of the CDR3 is 16 residues. V shed 5 bases, J shed 7 bases, and the junction held 13 bases outside the gene matches. The CDR3 nucleotides read TGTGCCAGCAGCCTCGACAGGGAGTCTCAGATTGAAAAACTGTTTTTT. The encoded protein is CASSLDRESQIEKLFF.

This chain links TRBV15 with TRBJ1-1; 9 bases align to TRBD1. CDR1 is LNHNV, CDR2 YYDKDF, per germline (reference sequence). The CDR3 spans 15 residues. V shed 1 base and J 2 bases; nucleotides not matched to a gene: 2. Here the CDR3 DNA reads TGTGCCACCAGCAGAGTGGACAGGGGTAACACTGAAGCTTTCTTT. This codes for CATSRVDRGNTEAFF.